The 20 T cell receptor beta chains in this list originate from one sample, sequenced in a study of shared clonotypes between healthy human individuals. Assay: immunoSEQ multiplex PCR; the TCRdb copy retains only in-frame clones and omits some. The table has about 1.1 million clones, roughly 80% seen once. Sequences were obtained from memory CD4+ T cells from PBMCs. This sample's subset: CD45RA-negative fraction. The receptors here all came from a man younger than 35 in good health. Some clones in this sample may be carry-over from other donors' samples.

This sequence joins TRBV6-5 and TRBJ2-2; no firm D call. CDR1 and CDR2 from the germline V gene are MNHEY and SVGAGI. This CDR3 has 13 residues. Trimming cost V 4 bases and J 5 bases, with 8 bases left between them. The CDR3 loop reads CASSSVGTGELFF. CDR3 nucleotides: TGTGCCAGCAGTTCGGTGGGGACCGGGGAGCTGTTTTTT.

DNA of the CDR3: TGTGCCATCAGGGACAGGGGGCACTTGGTCTTCTTC. Translation: CAIRDRGHLVFF. The chain employs TRBV10-3 and TRBJ2-1; the match to TRBD1 covers 11 bases. From germline, CDR1 is ENHRY and CDR2 SYGVKD. This CDR3 has 12 residues. With 6 bases clipped from V and 16 bases from J, the junction kept 8 bases outside the gene matches.

This rearrangement joins TRBV18 to TRBJ2-2, with D tentatively TRBD1 or TRBD2 (5 bases each). CDR1 is KGHSH and CDR2 is LQKENI in the germline V gene. V was trimmed by 10 bases and J by 5 bases, leaving 20 bases between them. This CDR3 is built from 15 residues. CDR3 DNA sequence: TGTGCCATCCCCCTGGGGCAGCGGATGACCGGGGAGCTGTTTTTT. It encodes CAIPLGQRMTGELFF.

The chain uses TRBV4-1 and TRBJ2-2; a possible D gene is TRBD1 (6 bases). Looked up from germline, CDR1 is MGHRA and CDR2 is YSYEKL. This CDR3 has 16 amino acids. V was shortened by 4 bases and J by 5 bases, with 17 bases between the two germline ends. CDR3: CASSLTTGSDTGELFF. The DNA for the CDR3 is TGCGCCAGCAGCCTCACCACAGGGAGCGATACCGGGGAGCTGTTTTTT.

As for this clone: A much more abundant neighbour one base away suggests this may be a read error. The chain links TRBV30 to TRBJ1-5; 7 bases align to TRBD1. Looked up from germline, CDR1 is GTSNPN and CDR2 is SVGIG (reference sequence). After removal of 2 bases from V and 1 base from J, the junction contained 14 bases not matched to a gene. The CDR3 is 18 residues long. CDR3 region: CAWSSTGTMLRSNQPQHF. Here the CDR3 DNA reads TGTGCCTGGAGTTCGACAGGGACTATGTTACGGAGCAATCAGCCCCAGCATTTT. Based on the CDR3 plus reference TRBV30 and TRBJ1-5, the full variable domain is SQTIHQWPATLVQPVGSPLSLECTVEGTSNPNLYWYRQAAGRGLQLLFYSVGIGQISSEVPQNLSASRPQDRQFILSSKKLLLSDSGFYLCAWSSTGTMLRSNQPQHFGDGTRLSIL.

The chain links TRBV5-1 to TRBJ2-2, with unresolved D. Germline loops: CDR1 SGHRS, CDR2 YFSETQ. Trimming pared 5 bases from V and 1 base from J, leaving 12 bases between. The CDR3 spans 15 residues. The CDR3 nucleotides read TGCGCCAGCAGGGTGGTGGCAGGGAACACCGGGGAGCTGTTTTTT. Translating it yields CASRVVAGNTGELFF.

V gene TRBV28 combines with J gene TRBJ1-2; TRBD1 agrees at 9 bases. Losses at the gene ends were 9 bases for V and 5 bases for J; bases not matched to a gene: 13. The CDR3 totals 15 residues. Germline loops: CDR1 MDHEN, CDR2 SYDVKM. DNA for the CDR3: TGTGCCAGAACCGGACAGGGGATCCCGAAATATGGCTACACCTTC. Amino acids: CARTGQGIPKYGYTF.

This clone was seen only a few times. The rearrangement joins TRBV28 to TRBJ1-2; D remains unclear. The CDR3 is 14 residues long. The V gene lost 1 base and the J gene lost 3 bases, with 9 bases spanning the gap. Germline V gives CDR1 MDHEN, CDR2 SYDVKM. CDR3 coding DNA: TGTGCCAGCAGTTTATCCGCGGAACACTATGGCTACACCTTC. Its translation: CASSLSAEHYGYTF.

The chain combines TRBV5-1 with TRBJ1-1, with 9 bases lining up with TRBD1. The CDR3 covers 15 residues. CDR1 and CDR2 from the germline V gene are SGHRS and YFSETQ. V shed 0 bases and J 5 bases; nucleotides not matched to a gene: 5. CDR3 in DNA: TGCGCCAGCAGCTTGGACGGGACAGGGAGAACTGAAGCTTTCTTT. Protein sequence: CASSLDGTGRTEAFF.

This chain links TRBV28 with TRBJ2-7, with a weak D call TRBD2 (5 bases). The length of the CDR3 is 14 residues. CDR1 MDHEN and CDR2 SYDVKM come from the germline V gene. V lost 7 bases, J lost 0 bases, and 13 bases lay in between. The CDR3 DNA sequence: TGTGCCAGCACCGGGAAGCCCCACTCCTACGAGCAGTACTTC. The encoded protein is CASTGKPHSYEQYF.

As to this clone: This may arise from a read error, as a much more abundant clone is one base away. The V gene is TRBV28, the J gene TRBJ2-2; 8 bases are shared with TRBD2. The CDR3 runs to 17 residues. Unmatched junction bases numbered 16, after V lost 6 bases and J lost 7 bases. Germline V gives CDR1 MDHEN, CDR2 SYDVKM. The CDR3 nucleotides read TGTGCCAGCAGCAAAAGGACTAACGGGAGGGTCAACGGGGAGCTGTTTTTT. Translation: CASSKRTNGRVNGELFF. The full variable domain, its missing parts supplied by reference TRBV28 and TRBJ2-2, is DVKVTQSSRYLVKRTGEKVFLECVQDMDHENMFWYRQDPGLGLRLIYFSYDVKMKEKGDIPEGYSVSREKKERFSLILESASTNQTSMYLCASSKRTNGRVNGELFFGEGSRLTVL.

For this clone: This specimen includes other DNA sequences encoding the same CDR3. V usage is TRBV5-1 and J usage is TRBJ2-3; D is ambiguous. There are 12 residues in the CDR3. The germline V gene encodes CDR1 SGHRS and CDR2 YFSETQ. Trimming removed 0 bases at V and 6 bases at J, with 5 bases between. The CDR3 spells CASSLGVDTQYF. The CDR3 bases are TGCGCCAGCAGCTTGGGGGTGGATACGCAGTATTTT.

This chain joins TRBV6-5 and TRBJ2-2, with D perhaps TRBD1 (6 bases). The CDR3 length is 16 residues. Germline-derived CDR1 and CDR2 are MNHEY and SVGAGI. V was pared by 2 bases and J by 6 bases, with 16 bases between. CDR3 coding DNA: TGTGCCAGCAGTTACGGGTCAGGGGACAATGCCGGGGAGCTGTTTTTT. It translates to CASSYGSGDNAGELFF.

The chain carries TRBV7-9 and TRBJ2-3; D is uncertain. The length of the CDR3 is 13 residues. Germline-derived CDR1 and CDR2 are SEHNR and FQNEAQ (reference sequence). V was trimmed by 5 bases and J by 5 bases, leaving 11 bases between them. The CDR3 coding sequence is TGTGCCAGCAGCCAAGGTGGGGTAGATACGCAGTATTTT. Its protein product is CASSQGGVDTQYF.

The chain couples TRBV5-6 to TRBJ1-2; D remains ambiguous. The germline V gene has CDR1 SGHDT and CDR2 YYEEEE. The CDR3 covers 12 residues. Trimming removed 4 bases from V and 8 bases from J, with 12 bases in between. In nucleotides, the CDR3 is TGTGCCAGCAGCCGCGGGGTGGGAGGCTACACCTTC. This sequence encodes CASSRGVGGYTF.

This chain connects TRBV7-8 to TRBJ2-3, with D possibly being TRBD1 or TRBD2 (5 bases each). V dropped 3 bases and J dropped 2 bases, with 15 bases sitting between them. The CDR3 runs to 16 residues. The V gene's germline CDR1 is SGHVS and CDR2 FQNEAQ. DNA of the CDR3: TGTGCCAGCAGCTTGGGTGAGGGGCCACCCACAGATACGCAGTATTTT. It is translated as CASSLGEGPPTDTQYF.

V and J are TRBV7-7 and TRBJ2-2; possibly TRBD2 for D (5 bases). This CDR3 has 15 amino acids. CDR1 and CDR2 (germline): SSHAT, FNYEAQ (reference sequence). Between the trimmed V and J ends, which lost 5 bases and 5 bases, there was a span of 15 bases. The CDR3 spells CASSLLISGTGELFF. The CDR3 DNA reads as TGTGCCAGCAGCCTTCTCATATCGGGGACCGGGGAGCTGTTTTTT.

This clone was picked up one time. Only one base separates this from a far larger clonotype, so it likely reflects a read error. The chain recombines TRBV7-8 with TRBJ1-1; D ambiguous. The CDR3 has 12 amino acids. V was shortened by 3 bases and J by 6 bases, with 8 bases between the two germline ends. Germline CDR1 reads SGHVS; CDR2 reads FQNEAQ. In DNA form, the CDR3 reads TGTGCCAGCAGCTTTTTAAACGCTGAAGCTTTCTTT. Translation gives CASSFLNAEAFF.

V is TRBV27 and J is TRBJ1-5, with a weak D call TRBD1 (5 bases). Trimming pared 8 bases from V and 0 bases from J, leaving 11 bases between. Germline-derived CDR1 and CDR2 are MNHEY and SMNVEV (reference sequence). The CDR3 runs to 14 residues. The CDR3 loop is CASGAGYSNQPQHF. The CDR3 DNA reads TGTGCCAGCGGGGCGGGGTATAGCAATCAGCCCCAGCATTTT.

The V and J genes are TRBV4-1 and TRBJ1-2, with D perhaps matching TRBD1 (6 bases). V dropped 3 bases and J dropped 4 bases, with 9 bases sitting between them. CDR1 is MGHRA and CDR2 is YSYEKL in the germline V gene. The CDR3 contains 13 residues. CDR3 nucleotide sequence: TGCGCCAGCAGCCAGACAGGTCCCTATGGCTACACCTTC. Its protein product is CASSQTGPYGYTF.